Reported below is one TCR beta chain. The antigen remains undetermined. The entry originates in a study of T cell repertoires in cytomegalovirus infection. Study-level background: CMV epitopes, recently identified HLA-C-restricted and well-studied HLA-B-restricted, were used. Both a matching HLA type and CMV infection were indicated by public TCR beta signatures.

One entry per CDR3 protein, called by TCRdb with MiXCR from the reads. The table has about 310,000 distinct CDR3 sequences, approximately 25% seen once. Overall study findings and caveats: CMV-specific TCR beta clonotypes restricted by HLA-C were the ones dominating the ex vivo response.

Germline V lookup: CDR1 MNHEY, CDR2 SVGEGT. Germline trimming cut 2 bases from V and 3 bases from J; bases unmatched to any gene: 15. The CDR3 is made up of 20 amino acids. This sequence joins TRBV6-2 or TRBV6-3 and TRBJ1-5, with 11 bases that match TRBD1. The sequence derives from a human donor in good health (CMV status not recorded). Some clones in this sample may be carry-over from other donors' samples. The sequenced sample was cultured PBMCs, obtained from culture after CMV antigen stimulation. The CDR3 sequence: CASSYPITPGQGEPNQPQHF. CDR3 nucleotide sequence: TGTGCCAGCAGTTACCCAATTACTCCGGGACAGGGGGAACCCAATCAGCCCCAGCATTTT.